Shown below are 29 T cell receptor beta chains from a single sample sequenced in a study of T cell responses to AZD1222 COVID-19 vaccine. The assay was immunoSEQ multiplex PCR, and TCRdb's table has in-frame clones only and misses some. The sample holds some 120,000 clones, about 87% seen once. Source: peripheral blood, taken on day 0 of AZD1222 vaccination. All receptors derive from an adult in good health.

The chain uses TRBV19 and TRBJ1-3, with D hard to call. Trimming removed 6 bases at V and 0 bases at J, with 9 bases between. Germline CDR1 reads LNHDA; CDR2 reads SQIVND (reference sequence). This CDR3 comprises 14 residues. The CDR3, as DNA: TGTGCCAGTAGGTCAACTAACTCTGGAAACACCATATATTTT. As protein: CASRSTNSGNTIYF. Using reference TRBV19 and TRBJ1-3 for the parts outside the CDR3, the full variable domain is DGGITQSPKYLFRKEGQNVTLSCEQNLNHDAMYWYRQDPGQGLRLIYYSQIVNDFQKGDIAEGYSVSREKKESFPLTVTSAQKNPTAFYLCASRSTNSGNTIYFGEGSWLTVV.

CDR3 nucleotide sequence: TGTGCCAGCAGTGAAAGGGGGGACCGCTCACATTCACCCCTCCACTTT. This encodes CASSERGDRSHSPLHF. The V and J genes are TRBV2 and TRBJ1-6; tentative D call: TRBD1 (6 bases). This CDR3 contains 16 residues. Germline CDR1 reads SNHLY; CDR2 reads FYNNEI. Deletions cut 2 bases from V and 8 bases from J, with 16 bases between.

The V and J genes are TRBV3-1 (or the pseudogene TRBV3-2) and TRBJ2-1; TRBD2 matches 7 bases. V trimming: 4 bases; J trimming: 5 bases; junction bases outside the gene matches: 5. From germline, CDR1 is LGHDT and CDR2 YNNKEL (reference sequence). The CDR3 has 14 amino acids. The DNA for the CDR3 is TGTGCCAGCAGCCGCCGGGGGGTCGACAATGAGCAGTTCTTC. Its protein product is CASSRRGVDNEQFF.

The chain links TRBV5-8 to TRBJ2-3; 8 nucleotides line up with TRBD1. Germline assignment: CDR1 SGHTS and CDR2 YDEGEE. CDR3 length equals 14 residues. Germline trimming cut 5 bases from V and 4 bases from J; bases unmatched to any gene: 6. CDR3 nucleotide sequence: TGTGCCAGCAGGATTGTACAGGGGGCAGATACGCAGTATTTT. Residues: CASRIVQGADTQYF.

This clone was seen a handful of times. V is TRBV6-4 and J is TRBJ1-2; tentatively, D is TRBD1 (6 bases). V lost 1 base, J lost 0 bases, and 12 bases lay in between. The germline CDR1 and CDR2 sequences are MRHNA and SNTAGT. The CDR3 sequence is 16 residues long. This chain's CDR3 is CASSDWSRGPNYGYTF. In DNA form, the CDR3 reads TGTGCCAGCAGTGACTGGTCCAGGGGACCTAACTATGGCTACACCTTC.

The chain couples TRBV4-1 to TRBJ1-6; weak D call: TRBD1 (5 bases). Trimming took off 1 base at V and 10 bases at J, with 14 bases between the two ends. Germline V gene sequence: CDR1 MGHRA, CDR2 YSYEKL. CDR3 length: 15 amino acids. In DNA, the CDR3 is TGCGCCAGCAGCCAAGTCAGGTCGCGGGGCTCACCCCTCCACTTT. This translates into CASSQVRSRGSPLHF.

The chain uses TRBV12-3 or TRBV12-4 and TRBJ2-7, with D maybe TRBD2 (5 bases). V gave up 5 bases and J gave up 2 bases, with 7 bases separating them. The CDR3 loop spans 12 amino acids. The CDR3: CASSTGTYEQYF. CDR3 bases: TGTGCCAGCAGTACGGGGACCTACGAGCAGTACTTC.

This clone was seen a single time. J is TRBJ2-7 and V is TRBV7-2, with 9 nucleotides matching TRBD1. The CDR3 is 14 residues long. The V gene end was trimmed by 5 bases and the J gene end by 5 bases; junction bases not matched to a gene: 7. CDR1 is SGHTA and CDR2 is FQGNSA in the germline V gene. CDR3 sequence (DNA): TGTGCCAGCAGCCTCGGGACAGGGCGGAACGAGCAGTACTTC. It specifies CASSLGTGRNEQYF.

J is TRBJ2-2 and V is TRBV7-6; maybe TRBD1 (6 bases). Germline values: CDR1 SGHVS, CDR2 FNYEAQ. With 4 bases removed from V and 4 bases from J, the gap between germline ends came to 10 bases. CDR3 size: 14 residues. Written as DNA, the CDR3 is TGTGCCAGCAGCTCCCGGACAGCCACCGGGGAGCTGTTTTTT. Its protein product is CASSSRTATGELFF.

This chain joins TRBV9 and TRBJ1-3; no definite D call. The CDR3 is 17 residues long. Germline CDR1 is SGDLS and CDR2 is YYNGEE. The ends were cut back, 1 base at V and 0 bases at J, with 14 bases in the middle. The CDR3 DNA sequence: TGTGCCAGCAGCGTAACGGACGTGCGTAGCTCTGGAAACACCATATATTTT. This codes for CASSVTDVRSSGNTIYF.

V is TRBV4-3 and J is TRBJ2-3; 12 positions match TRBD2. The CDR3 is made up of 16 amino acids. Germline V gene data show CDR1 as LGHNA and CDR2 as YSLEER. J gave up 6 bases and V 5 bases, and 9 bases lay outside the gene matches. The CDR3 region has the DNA TGCGCCAGCAGCAAACGACTAGCGGGGGCGGGGGATACGCAGTATTTT. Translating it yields CASSKRLAGAGDTQYF.

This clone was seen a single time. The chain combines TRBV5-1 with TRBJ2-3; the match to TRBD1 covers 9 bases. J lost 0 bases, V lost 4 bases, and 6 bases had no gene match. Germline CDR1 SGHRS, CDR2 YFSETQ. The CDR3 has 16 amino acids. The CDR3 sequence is CASSGTGPQSTDTQYF. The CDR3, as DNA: TGCGCCAGCAGCGGGACAGGGCCCCAAAGCACAGATACGCAGTATTTT.

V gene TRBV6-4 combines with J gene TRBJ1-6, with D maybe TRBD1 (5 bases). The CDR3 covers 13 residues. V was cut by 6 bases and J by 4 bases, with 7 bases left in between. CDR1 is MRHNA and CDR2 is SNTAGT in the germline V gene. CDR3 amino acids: CASRRQYNSPLHF. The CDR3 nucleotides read TGTGCCAGCAGGCGACAGTATAATTCACCCCTCCACTTT.

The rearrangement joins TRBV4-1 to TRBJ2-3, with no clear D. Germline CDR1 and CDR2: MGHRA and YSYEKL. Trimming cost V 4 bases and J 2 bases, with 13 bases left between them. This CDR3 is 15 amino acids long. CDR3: CASSPRGENTDTQYF. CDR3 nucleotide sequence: TGCGCCAGCAGCCCACGCGGCGAAAACACAGATACGCAGTATTTT.

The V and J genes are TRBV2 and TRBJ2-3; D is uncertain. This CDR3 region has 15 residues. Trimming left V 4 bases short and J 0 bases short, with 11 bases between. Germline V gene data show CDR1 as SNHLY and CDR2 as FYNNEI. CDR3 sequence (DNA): TGTGCCAGCAGTGTTATGGGATGGAGCACAGATACGCAGTATTTT. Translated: CASSVMGWSTDTQYF.

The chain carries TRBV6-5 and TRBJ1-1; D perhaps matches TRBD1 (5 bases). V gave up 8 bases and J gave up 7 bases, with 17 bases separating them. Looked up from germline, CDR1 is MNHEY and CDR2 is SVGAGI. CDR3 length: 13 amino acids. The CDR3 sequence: CASGVGQGLEAFF. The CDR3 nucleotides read TGTGCCAGCGGGGTAGGACAAGGGCTTGAAGCTTTCTTT.

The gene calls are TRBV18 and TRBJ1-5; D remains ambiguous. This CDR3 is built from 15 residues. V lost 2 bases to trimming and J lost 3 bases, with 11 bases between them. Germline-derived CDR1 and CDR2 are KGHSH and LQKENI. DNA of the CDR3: TGTGCCAGCTCACCATCGGCGGGAGTCAATCAGCCCCAGCATTTT. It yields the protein CASSPSAGVNQPQHF.

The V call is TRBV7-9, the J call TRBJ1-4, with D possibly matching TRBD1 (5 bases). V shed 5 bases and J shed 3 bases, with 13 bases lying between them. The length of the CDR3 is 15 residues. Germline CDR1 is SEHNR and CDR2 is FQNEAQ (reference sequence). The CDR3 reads CASSGWGTANEKLFF. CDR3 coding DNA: TGTGCCAGCAGCGGGTGGGGGACGGCTAATGAAAAACTGTTTTTT.

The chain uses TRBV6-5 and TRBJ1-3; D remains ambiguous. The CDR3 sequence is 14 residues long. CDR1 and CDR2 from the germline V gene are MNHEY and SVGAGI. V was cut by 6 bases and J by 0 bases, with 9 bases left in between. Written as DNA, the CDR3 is TGTGCCAGCAGGGGGATCGTCTCTGGAAACACCATATATTTT. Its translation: CASRGIVSGNTIYF.

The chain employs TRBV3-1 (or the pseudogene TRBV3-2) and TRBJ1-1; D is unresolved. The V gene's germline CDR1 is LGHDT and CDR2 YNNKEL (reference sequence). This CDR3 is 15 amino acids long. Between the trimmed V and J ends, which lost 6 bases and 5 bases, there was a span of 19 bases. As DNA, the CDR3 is TGTGCCAGCAGGTCGACACGGTGGGGAACGACTGAAGCTTTCTTT. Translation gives CASRSTRWGTTEAFF.

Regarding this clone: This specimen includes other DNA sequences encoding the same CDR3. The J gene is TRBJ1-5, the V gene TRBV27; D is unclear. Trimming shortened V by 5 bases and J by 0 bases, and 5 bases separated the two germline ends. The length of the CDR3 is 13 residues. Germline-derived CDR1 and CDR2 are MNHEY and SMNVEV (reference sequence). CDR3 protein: CASSRYSNQPQHF. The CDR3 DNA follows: TGTGCCAGCAGTCGGTATAGCAATCAGCCCCAGCATTTT.

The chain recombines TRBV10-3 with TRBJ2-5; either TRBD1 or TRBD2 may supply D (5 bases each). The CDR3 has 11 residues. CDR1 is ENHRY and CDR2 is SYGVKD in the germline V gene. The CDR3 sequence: CASKGTETQYF. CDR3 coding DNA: TGTGCTAGTAAGGGGACGGAGACCCAGTACTTC.

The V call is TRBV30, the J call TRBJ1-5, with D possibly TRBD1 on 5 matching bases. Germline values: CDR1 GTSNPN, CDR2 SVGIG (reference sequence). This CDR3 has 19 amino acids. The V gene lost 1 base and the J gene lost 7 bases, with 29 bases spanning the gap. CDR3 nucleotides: TGTGCCTGGAGTGCCACATGGTCCACAGGTGCGGGGATTGGGCAGCCCCAGCATTTT. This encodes CAWSATWSTGAGIGQPQHF.

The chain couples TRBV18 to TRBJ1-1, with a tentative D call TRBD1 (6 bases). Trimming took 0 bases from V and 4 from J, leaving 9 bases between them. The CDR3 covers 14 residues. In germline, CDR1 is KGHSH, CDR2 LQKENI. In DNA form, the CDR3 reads TGTGCCAGCTCACCACCGCTAGGGGGCACTGAAGCTTTCTTT. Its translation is CASSPPLGGTEAFF.

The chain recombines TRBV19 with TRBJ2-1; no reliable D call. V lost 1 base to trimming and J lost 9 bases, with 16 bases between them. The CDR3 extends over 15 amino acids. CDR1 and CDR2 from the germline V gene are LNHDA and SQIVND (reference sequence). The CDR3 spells CASSIARTLVAEQFF. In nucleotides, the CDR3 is TGTGCCAGTAGTATAGCCAGGACCTTAGTTGCTGAGCAGTTCTTC.

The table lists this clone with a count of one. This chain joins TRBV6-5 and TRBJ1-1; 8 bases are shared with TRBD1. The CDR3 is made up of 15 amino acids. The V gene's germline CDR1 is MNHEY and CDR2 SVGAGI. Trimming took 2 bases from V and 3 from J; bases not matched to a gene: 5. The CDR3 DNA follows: TGTGCCAGCAGTTACCAGGACAGGGCGGACACTGAAGCTTTCTTT. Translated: CASSYQDRADTEAFF.

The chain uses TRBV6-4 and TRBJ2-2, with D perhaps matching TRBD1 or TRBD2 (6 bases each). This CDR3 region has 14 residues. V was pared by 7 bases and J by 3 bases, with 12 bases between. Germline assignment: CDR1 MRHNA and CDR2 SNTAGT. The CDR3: CASNEGGHTGELFF. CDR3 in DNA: TGTGCCAGCAACGAAGGGGGGCACACCGGGGAGCTGTTTTTT.

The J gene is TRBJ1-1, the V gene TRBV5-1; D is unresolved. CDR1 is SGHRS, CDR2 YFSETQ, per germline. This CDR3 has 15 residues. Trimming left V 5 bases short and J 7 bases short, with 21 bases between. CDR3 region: CASSPGLGSLGEAFF. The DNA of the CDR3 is TGCGCCAGCAGTCCGGGGTTGGGTTCGTTGGGTGAAGCTTTCTTT.

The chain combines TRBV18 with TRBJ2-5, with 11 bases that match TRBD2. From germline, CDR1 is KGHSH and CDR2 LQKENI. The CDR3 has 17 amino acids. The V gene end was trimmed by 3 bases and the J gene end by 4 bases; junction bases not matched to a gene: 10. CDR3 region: CASSPLGSGGAGETQYF. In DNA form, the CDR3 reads TGTGCCAGCTCACCGTTGGGTAGCGGGGGGGCCGGAGAGACCCAGTACTTC. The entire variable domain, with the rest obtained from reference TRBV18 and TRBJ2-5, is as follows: NAGVMQNPRHLVRRRGQEARLRCSPMKGHSHVYWYRQLPEEGLKFMVYLQKENIIDESGMPKERFSAEFPKEGPSILRIQQVVRGDSAAYFCASSPLGSGGAGETQYFGPGTRLLVL.